A single sample is the source of the 5 T cell receptor beta chains below, sequenced in a study of tumor and adjacent non-tumor tissue in lung cancer. A modified ARM-PCR protocol with three rounds of nested PCR amplified TCRbeta. MiXCR, run by TCRdb on the multiplex PCR reads, gives a single entry per CDR3 protein. The table lists about 76,000 distinct CDR3 sequences, about 82% of them singletons, with about 47% in the top ten. This sample's RNA came from whole unsorted tissue. The normal lung tissue was taken more than 3 cm from the tumor edge. Input material: distant non-tumor lung tissue. The source is a man aged 60 to 69 with non-small cell lung cancer.

Remarks on this clonotype: Since the CDR3 does not end with the conserved phenylalanine or tryptophan, this likely comes from a read error. CDR3 DNA sequence: TGTGCCAGCAGTGAAGAGGGACAGGTAGGCCAGCCCCAGCATTTG. Translating it yields CASSEEGQVGQPQHL. This chain joins TRBV2 and TRBJ1-5; TRBD1 agrees at 8 bases. The CDR3 is made up of 15 amino acids. From germline, CDR1 is SNHLY and CDR2 FYNNEI. Trimming cost V 1 base and J 7 bases; bases outside gene matches: 6.

Note on this clonotype: With a much larger clone just one base away, this may be a read error. V usage is TRBV5-1 and J usage is TRBJ1-5; TRBD1 aligns across 8 bases. After removal of 6 bases from V and 4 bases from J, the junction contained 9 bases not matched to a gene. The germline V gene has CDR1 SGHRS and CDR2 YFSETQ. This CDR3 has 15 residues. The CDR3 loop is CASNKGQDPNQPQHF. Written as DNA, the CDR3 is TGCGCCAGCAACAAGGGACAGGACCCGAATCAGCCCCAGCATTTT. Full variable domain (remainder filled in from reference TRBV5-1 and TRBJ1-5): KAGVTQTPRYLIKTRGQQVTLSCSPISGHRSVSWYQQTPGQGLQFLFEYFSETQRNKGNFPGRFSGRQFSNSRSEMNVSTLELGDSALYLCASNKGQDPNQPQHFGDGTRLSIL.

Comments on this clonotype: The conserved final phenylalanine or tryptophan is absent from the CDR3, which likely points to a read error. The V call is TRBV6-5, the J call TRBJ1-5, with D perhaps matching TRBD1 (6 bases). Germline CDR1 is MNHEY and CDR2 is SVGAGI. This CDR3 is 15 amino acids long. The CDR3 sequence is CANSYLQGSNHPQHC. The CDR3 nucleotides read TGTGCCAACAGTTACCTACAGGGAAGCAATCATCCCCAGCATTGT.

Remarks on this clonotype: Since no conserved phenylalanine or tryptophan closes the CDR3, a read error is the likely cause. CDR3 in DNA: TGTGCCAGCAGTGCTATCAAGGCCCACGGTGGCACAGATACGCAGTATTAT. Its protein is CASSAIKAHGGTDTQYY. The V call is TRBV25-1, the J call TRBJ2-3; D remains ambiguous. The V and J ends lost 4 bases and 1 base respectively, with 18 bases between them. Germline CDR1 reads MGHDK; CDR2 reads SYGVNS. The length of the CDR3 is 17 residues.

To note about this clonotype: One junction end does not reproduce the germline sequence, and a read error may be involved. The chain combines TRBV5-1 with TRBJ2-7, with D perhaps TRBD2 (6 bases). The CDR3 runs 11 residues. The germline V gene encodes CDR1 SGHRS and CDR2 YFSETQ. CDR3 nucleotides: TGCGTCAGCTCGGAGGGATACGGGCAGTACTTC. It specifies CVSSEGYGQYF.